This TCR beta chain was captured in a study of T cell repertoires in cytomegalovirus infection. Study overall: In public TCR beta signatures, there were indications of both CMV infection and matching HLA type. Points from the study as a whole: Frequencies of public TCR beta families were cumulated, and this identified carriers of CMV plus the relevant HLA.

TCRdb reprocessed the reads via MiXCR and lists one record per CDR3 protein. The sample includes some 70,000 distinct CDR3 sequences, approximately 24% seen only once; the top ten take around three quarters. After removal of 7 bases from V and 11 bases from J, the junction contained 12 bases not matched to a gene. The CDR3 consists of 13 residues. This clonotype has more than one count but fewer than ten. Its antigen remains unknown. This receptor was obtained from a human donor in good health (CMV status not recorded). Some clones in this sample may be carry-over from other donors' samples. The sample taken for sequencing was PBMCs, sequenced either directly or after in vitro stimulation (not recorded which). The chain has TRBV12-3 or TRBV12-4 and TRBJ2-3; 7 nucleotides match TRBD2. CDR3 DNA: TGTGCCAGCATCCCGGGGCGGGAGAGGGGGCAGTATTTT. Residues: CASIPGRERGQYF.